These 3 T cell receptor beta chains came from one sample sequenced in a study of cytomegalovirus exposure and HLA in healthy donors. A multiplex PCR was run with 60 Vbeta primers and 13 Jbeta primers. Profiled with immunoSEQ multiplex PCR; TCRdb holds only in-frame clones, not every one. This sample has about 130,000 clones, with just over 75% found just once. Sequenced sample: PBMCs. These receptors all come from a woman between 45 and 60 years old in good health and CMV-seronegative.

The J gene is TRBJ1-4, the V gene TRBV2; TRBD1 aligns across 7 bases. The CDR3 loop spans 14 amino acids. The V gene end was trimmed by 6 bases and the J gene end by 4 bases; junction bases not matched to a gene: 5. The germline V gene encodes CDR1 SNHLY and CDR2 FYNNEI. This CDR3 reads CASRGGQVNEKLFF. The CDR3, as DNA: TGTGCCAGCAGGGGAGGACAGGTTAATGAAAAACTGTTTTTT.

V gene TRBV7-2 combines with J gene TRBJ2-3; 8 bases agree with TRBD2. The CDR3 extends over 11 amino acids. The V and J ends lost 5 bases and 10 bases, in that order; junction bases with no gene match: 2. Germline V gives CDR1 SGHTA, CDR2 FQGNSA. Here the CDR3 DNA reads TGTGCCAGCAGCAACGGGAGGGCGCAGTATTTT. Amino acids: CASSNGRAQYF.

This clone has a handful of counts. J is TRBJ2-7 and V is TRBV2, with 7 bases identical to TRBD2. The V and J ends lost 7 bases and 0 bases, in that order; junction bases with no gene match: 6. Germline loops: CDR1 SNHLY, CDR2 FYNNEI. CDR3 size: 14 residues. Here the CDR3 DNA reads TGTGCCAGCACACGGTCTAGCGGCTCCTACGAGCAGTACTTC. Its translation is CASTRSSGSYEQYF.